Following are 19 T cell receptor beta chains from one sample sequenced in a study of blood T cell repertoires in COVID-19. Data came from immunoSEQ multiplex PCR; TCRdb stores just in-frame clones and leaves some out. This sample has 350,000 or so clones; about 90% occur once, and the top ten carry 0.9% to 1.2%. Sequencing was performed on PBMCs or T cells enriched from blood (not recorded which). The receptors were sampled from a young woman who had recovered from COVID-19.

The J gene is TRBJ1-6, the V gene TRBV5-1, with D perhaps matching TRBD1 (6 bases). Germline lookup yields CDR1 SGHRS and CDR2 YFSETQ. CDR3 length: 16 residues. The V and J ends lost 0 bases and 6 bases respectively, with 13 bases between them. For the CDR3, the DNA is TGCGCCAGCAGCTTGGCAGGGCAGGGGCCTAATTCACCCCTCCACTTT. Protein sequence: CASSLAGQGPNSPLHF.

About this clone: The same CDR3 arises from other DNA sequences in this sample as well. The V and J genes are TRBV3-1 (or the pseudogene TRBV3-2) and TRBJ2-5; the D is unclear. The CDR3 loop spans 12 amino acids. Between the trimmed V and J ends, which lost 3 bases and 5 bases, there was a span of 7 bases. Per the germline V gene, CDR1 is LGHDT and CDR2 is YNNKEL (reference sequence). CDR3 DNA: TGTGCCAGCAGCCACCCCGGTGAGACCCAGTACTTC. Its protein product is CASSHPGETQYF.

The chain couples TRBV7-9 to TRBJ2-5; no clear D gene. Trimming took 6 bases from V and 4 from J, leaving 9 bases between them. The CDR3 totals 12 residues. Per the germline V gene, CDR1 is SEHNR and CDR2 is FQNEAQ (reference sequence). The CDR3 loop is CASSATGETQYF. CDR3 sequence (DNA): TGTGCCAGCAGTGCGACGGGAGAGACCCAGTACTTC.

The chain is built from TRBV15 and TRBJ2-1, with a weak D call TRBD2 (5 bases). Trimming removed 1 base from V and 0 bases from J, with 7 bases in between. Germline V gene sequence: CDR1 LNHNV, CDR2 YYDKDF (reference sequence). This CDR3 is built from 15 residues. The CDR3 DNA sequence: TGTGCCACCAGCAGAGTTCGGGACTCCTACAATGAGCAGTTCTTC. Its translation: CATSRVRDSYNEQFF.

V and J are TRBV4-1 and TRBJ2-5, with 14 bases matching TRBD2. The germline V gene encodes CDR1 MGHRA and CDR2 YSYEKL. The CDR3 is 15 amino acids. V was clipped by 1 base and J by 5 bases; unmatched bases: 0. The CDR3 reads CASSQGLAGGETQYF. CDR3 bases: TGCGCCAGCAGCCAAGGACTAGCGGGGGGGGAGACCCAGTACTTC.

J is TRBJ1-5 and V is TRBV12-3 or TRBV12-4; D gene ambiguous. The V gene lost 2 bases and the J gene lost 4 bases, with 3 bases spanning the gap. The CDR3 is made up of 12 amino acids. The CDR3 sequence is CASSLPNQPQHF. The CDR3 region has the DNA TGTGCCAGCAGTTTACCTAATCAGCCCCAGCATTTT.

This chain links TRBV19 with TRBJ2-3; TRBD1 matches at 9 bases. Per germline, CDR1 LNHDA and CDR2 SQIVND (reference sequence). V lost 9 bases and J lost 2; bases outside the gene matches: 3. This CDR3 spans 13 amino acids. CDR3 in DNA: TGTGCCAGCGGGACAGGGCCCACAGATACGCAGTATTTT. Translating it yields CASGTGPTDTQYF.

The rearrangement joins TRBV5-4 to TRBJ2-3, with 14 bases identical to TRBD2. V lost 4 bases, J lost 1 base, and 5 bases stayed unmatched. Germline CDR1 SGHNT, CDR2 YYREEE (reference sequence). The CDR3 length is 17 residues. CDR3 DNA sequence: TGTGCCAGCAGCCTGGGACTAGCGGGGGCCGGCACAGATACGCAGTATTTT. Its protein product is CASSLGLAGAGTDTQYF. Full variable domain (rest looked up from reference TRBV5-4 and TRBJ2-3): ETGVTQSPTHLIKTRGQQVTLRCSSQSGHNTVSWYQQALGQGPQFIFQYYREEENGRGNFPPRFSGLQFPNYSSELNVNALELDDSALYLCASSLGLAGAGTDTQYFGPGTRLTVL.

J is TRBJ1-5 and V is TRBV6-2 or TRBV6-3; D remains unclear. Per germline, CDR1 MNHEY and CDR2 SVGEGT. The CDR3 loop spans 15 amino acids. Trimming removed 0 bases at V and 9 bases at J, with 15 bases between. CDR3 nucleotide sequence: TGTGCCAGCAGTTACTCTTACAGACCAGTGTCGCCCCAGCATTTT. Protein sequence: CASSYSYRPVSPQHF.

The chain carries TRBV24-1 and TRBJ1-1; D gene ambiguous. Trimming pared 7 bases from V and 1 base from J, leaving 9 bases between. Germline CDR1 reads KGHDR; CDR2 reads SFDVKD. This CDR3 has 13 residues. The CDR3 coding sequence is TGTGCCACCAGGAGGAGGCAGAACACTGAAGCTTTCTTT. Its translation is CATRRRQNTEAFF.

The rearrangement uses TRBV5-4 and TRBJ2-7; D is possibly TRBD1 (6 bases). CDR1 is SGHNT, CDR2 YYREEE, per germline (reference sequence). This CDR3 has 16 amino acids. The V gene lost 4 bases and the J gene lost 1 base, with 18 bases spanning the gap. CDR3 residues: CASSPRPGTSSYEQYF. CDR3 DNA sequence: TGTGCCAGCAGCCCTCGCCCCGGGACATCGTCCTACGAGCAGTACTTC.

V gene TRBV2 combines with J gene TRBJ1-1, with 7 bases identical to TRBD1. This CDR3 is built from 14 residues. Germline V CDR1 and CDR2: SNHLY, FYNNEI. Unmatched junction bases numbered 5, after V lost 3 bases and J lost 4 bases. CDR3 DNA sequence: TGTGCCAGCAGTGAGTTACAGGGGTCCACTGAAGCTTTCTTT. This encodes CASSELQGSTEAFF.

This chain links TRBV4-1 with TRBJ1-1; 8 bases are shared with TRBD1. Trimming took 4 bases from V and 6 from J; bases not matched to a gene: 7. The germline V gene has CDR1 MGHRA and CDR2 YSYEKL. The CDR3 loop spans 14 amino acids. The CDR3 bases are TGCGCCAGCAGCCGGACAGGGCCGGAGGCTGAAGCTTTCTTT. As protein: CASSRTGPEAEAFF.

V is TRBV27 and J is TRBJ1-1; the match to TRBD1 covers 8 bases. This CDR3 contains 11 residues. V trimming: 5 bases; J trimming: 8 bases; junction bases outside the gene matches: 1. Germline CDR1 MNHEY, CDR2 SMNVEV (reference sequence). CDR3 amino acids: CASSRTGEAFF. In DNA, the CDR3 is TGTGCCAGCAGTCGGACAGGGGAAGCTTTCTTT.

The V gene is TRBV6-5, the J gene TRBJ2-7; tentative D call: TRBD1 (5 bases). CDR1 and CDR2 (germline): MNHEY, SVGAGI. The germline V and J ends were trimmed by 6 bases and 2 bases, with 11 bases remaining between them. The CDR3 is 13 amino acids. This CDR3 reads CASRDTIAYEQYF. The CDR3 region has the DNA TGTGCCAGCAGGGACACCATCGCCTACGAGCAGTACTTC.

This clone was counted once. The chain couples TRBV3-1 (or the pseudogene TRBV3-2) to TRBJ2-6; tentatively, D is TRBD1 (5 bases). Trimming removed 2 bases from V and 2 bases from J, with 7 bases in between. CDR1 and CDR2 (germline): LGHDT, YNNKEL (reference sequence). This CDR3 is built from 15 residues. The CDR3 spells CASSQSRAGANVLTF. The CDR3 region has the DNA TGTGCCAGCAGCCAAAGCAGGGCTGGGGCCAACGTCCTGACTTTC.

The rearrangement joins TRBV27 to TRBJ2-7; a weak D match, TRBD1 (6 bases). The CDR3 totals 14 residues. Trimming took off 2 bases at V and 4 bases at J, with 12 bases between the two ends. Germline CDR1 is MNHEY and CDR2 is SMNVEV (reference sequence). The CDR3 sequence: CASSLTGGLYEQYF. The CDR3 nucleotides read TGTGCCAGCAGTTTAACTGGGGGCTTATACGAGCAGTACTTC.

The chain joins TRBV28 to TRBJ1-2; D uncertain. CDR3 length: 12 residues. Germline V gene lookup returns CDR1 MDHEN and CDR2 SYDVKM. Trimming stripped 3 bases from V and 5 bases from J, with 7 bases between. The CDR3 here is CASSFREYGYTF. DNA for the CDR3: TGTGCCAGCAGTTTCCGGGAGTATGGCTACACCTTC.

The chain carries TRBV5-4 and TRBJ2-1, with D possibly being TRBD2 (6 bases). The CDR3 consists of 15 residues. Germline-derived CDR1 and CDR2 are SGHNT and YYREEE (reference sequence). V was trimmed by 6 bases and J by 2 bases, leaving 15 bases between them. The CDR3 region is CASKGLADPYNEQFF. CDR3 bases: TGTGCCAGCAAAGGTTTAGCGGACCCCTACAATGAGCAGTTCTTC.